These 22 T cell receptor beta chains share one sample of origin, sequenced in a study of cytomegalovirus exposure and HLA in healthy donors. 60 Vbeta and 13 Jbeta primers were used in PCR. Clones were sequenced by immunoSEQ multiplex PCR, and TCRdb holds only the in-frame ones, with some missing. The table includes about 120,000 clones, about 69% detected once. The sample comprised PBMCs. These TCRs come from a woman under 30 in good health and CMV-seronegative.

This clone was observed a single time. The V and J genes are TRBV15 and TRBJ2-5; a weak D match, TRBD2 (5 bases). CDR1 is LNHNV, CDR2 YYDKDF, per germline (reference sequence). V was pared by 2 bases and J by 7 bases, with 17 bases between. The CDR3 is 15 amino acids. Here the CDR3 reads CATSRTRSAAGTQYF. The CDR3 region has the DNA TGTGCCACCAGCAGAACTCGGTCAGCGGCAGGGACCCAGTACTTC.

V usage is TRBV6-1 and J usage is TRBJ1-5; D is possibly TRBD1 (6 bases). V lost 7 bases and J 6 bases, leaving 13 bases between the germline ends. The CDR3 contains 13 residues. Per germline, CDR1 MNHNS and CDR2 SASEGT. As DNA, the CDR3 is TGTGCCAGCACGGTACAGGGCGGTCAGCCCCAGCATTTT. Encoded protein: CASTVQGGQPQHF.

V usage is TRBV6-6 and J usage is TRBJ1-1; D is possibly TRBD1 (5 bases). This CDR3 is built from 16 residues. V dropped 0 bases and J dropped 0 bases, with 11 bases sitting between them. Germline loops: CDR1 MNHNY, CDR2 SVGAGI (reference sequence). CDR3 residues: CASSYSMGRVNTEAFF. The CDR3 DNA reads TGTGCCAGCAGTTACTCGATGGGCAGGGTGAACACTGAAGCTTTCTTT.

The genes are TRBV14 and TRBJ1-1, with D possibly TRBD1 on 5 matching bases. This CDR3 has 15 amino acids. V was cut by 2 bases and J by 0 bases, with 10 bases left in between. The germline gives CDR1 SGHDN, CDR2 FVKESK. The CDR3 loop is CASSQRTGMNTEAFF. The CDR3, as DNA: TGTGCCAGCAGCCAACGAACAGGTATGAACACTGAAGCTTTCTTT.

The chain combines TRBV5-1 with TRBJ2-5, with 11 bases aligning to TRBD2. Germline V gene sequence: CDR1 SGHRS, CDR2 YFSETQ. The CDR3 extends over 15 amino acids. Trimming removed 5 bases from V and 3 bases from J; junction bases left unmatched: 6. CDR3 coding DNA: TGCGCCAGCAGTTCCGGGACTAGCGGTAAAGAGACCCAGTACTTC. Its protein product is CASSSGTSGKETQYF.

The chain couples TRBV6-6 to TRBJ1-1; TRBD1 might be the D (5 bases). Trimming removed 2 bases at V and 3 bases at J, with 10 bases between. CDR3 size: 14 residues. CDR1 is MNHNY, CDR2 SVGAGI, per germline (reference sequence). CDR3: CASSYGGSYTEAFF. The CDR3 region has the DNA TGTGCCAGCAGTTACGGGGGGTCGTACACTGAAGCTTTCTTT.

The chain employs TRBV5-1 and TRBJ1-2; 9 bases are a match to TRBD1. The CDR3 runs to 14 residues. The J segment lost 8 bases and the V segment lost 4 bases, leaving 9 bases of the junction unmatched. Germline V lookup: CDR1 SGHRS, CDR2 YFSETQ. The DNA for the CDR3 is TGCGCCAGCAGCGCCCCGGGACAGGGATTCGGCTACACCTTC. Translated: CASSAPGQGFGYTF.

The V gene is TRBV6-6, the J gene TRBJ1-1; D gene uncertain. CDR3 length equals 15 residues. V was cut by 4 bases and J by 2 bases, with 14 bases left in between. From germline, CDR1 is MNHNY and CDR2 SVGAGI (reference sequence). The CDR3 reads CASSSPSGRNTEAFF. The CDR3 nucleotides are TGTGCCAGCAGTTCGCCTAGCGGGCGAAACACTGAAGCTTTCTTT.

This chain uses TRBV7-9 with TRBJ1-1; TRBD1 agrees at 8 bases. Trimming at V came to 2 bases and at J to 7 bases, leaving 0 bases not matched to a gene. Germline V gene sequence: CDR1 SEHNR, CDR2 FQNEAQ (reference sequence). The CDR3 has 12 residues. The DNA of the CDR3 is TGTGCCAGCAGCTTAACAGGGGGTGAAGCTTTCTTT. Its translation is CASSLTGGEAFF.

CDR3 sequence: CASSLDATGGYGYTF. Here the CDR3 DNA reads TGTGCCAGCAGCTTGGATGCGACAGGGGGGTATGGCTACACCTTC. This chain uses TRBV5-4 with TRBJ1-2; 9 positions agree with TRBD1. The germline gives CDR1 SGHNT, CDR2 YYREEE (reference sequence). V dropped 0 bases and J dropped 5; count of bases not matched to a gene: 5. This CDR3 spans 15 amino acids.

This sequence joins TRBV19 and TRBJ1-6; 9 positions agree with TRBD1. CDR3 length: 17 residues. CDR1 LNHDA and CDR2 SQIVND come from the germline V gene (reference sequence). J lost 10 bases, V lost 4 bases, and 14 bases had no gene match. The CDR3 region is CASSTGFPGQGQSPLHF. CDR3 nucleotide sequence: TGTGCCAGTAGTACGGGCTTCCCGGGACAGGGACAGTCACCCCTCCACTTT.

This clone was found once. This rearrangement joins TRBV7-9 to TRBJ1-2, with TRBD1 identical over 8 bases. Trimming at V came to 3 bases and at J to 6 bases, leaving 12 bases not matched to a gene. The CDR3 loop spans 16 amino acids. Germline CDR1 is SEHNR and CDR2 is FQNEAQ (reference sequence). The CDR3 DNA reads as TGTGCCAGCAGCTTCTACCCCGGACAGGGAAGGGATGGCTACACCTTC. Translating gives CASSFYPGQGRDGYTF.

The rearrangement joins TRBV10-3 to TRBJ2-1, with D possibly being TRBD1 (6 bases). V gave up 4 bases and J gave up 7 bases, with 20 bases separating them. The CDR3 length is 16 residues. The germline gives CDR1 ENHRY, CDR2 SYGVKD. The CDR3, as DNA: TGTGCCATCAGTGCACAGGGTCCCGCGCGGGCAAATGAGCAGTTCTTC. The encoded protein is CAISAQGPARANEQFF.

This rearrangement joins TRBV2 to TRBJ2-7; 7 positions match TRBD1. The CDR3 covers 15 residues. CDR1 is SNHLY, CDR2 FYNNEI, per germline. J lost 0 bases, V lost 1 base, and 3 bases had no gene match. In DNA, the CDR3 is TGTGCCAGCAGTGAAGGGACAGGTTTCTCCTACGAGCAGTACTTC. Protein sequence: CASSEGTGFSYEQYF. The variable domain in full, with the rest retrieved from reference TRBV2 and TRBJ2-7, is EPEVTQTPSHQVTQMGQEVILRCVPISNHLYFYWYRQILGQKVEFLVSFYNNEISEKSEIFDDQFSVERPDGSNFTLKIRSTKLEDSAMYFCASSEGTGFSYEQYFGPGTRLTVT.

CDR3 DNA: TGTGCCTGGAGTGTACCGGGACAGGGGAAGTATGGCTACACCTTC. Translating gives CAWSVPGQGKYGYTF. J is TRBJ1-2 and V is TRBV30; 10 bases line up with TRBD1. Losses at the gene ends were 0 bases for V and 5 bases for J; bases not matched to a gene: 6. The CDR3 is 15 residues long. The germline V gene encodes CDR1 GTSNPN and CDR2 SVGIG (reference sequence). Drawing the rest from reference TRBV30 and TRBJ1-2, the complete variable domain is SQTIHQWPATLVQPVGSPLSLECTVEGTSNPNLYWYRQAAGRGLQLLFYSVGIGQISSEVPQNLSASRPQDRQFILSSKKLLLSDSGFYLCAWSVPGQGKYGYTFGSGTRLTVV.

The chain combines TRBV29-1 with TRBJ2-1; TRBD1 is a possible D gene (5 bases). Per the germline V gene, CDR1 is SQVTM and CDR2 is ANQGSEA. Between the trimmed V and J ends, which lost 4 bases and 7 bases, there was a span of 20 bases. The CDR3 spans 15 residues. CDR3 amino acids: CSVVPPRAQRNEQFF. CDR3 nucleotide sequence: TGCAGCGTTGTTCCCCCCAGGGCCCAGAGGAATGAGCAGTTCTTC.

This clone was detected once. V is TRBV6-4 and J is TRBJ2-1; D may be TRBD2 (5 bases). Germline V gene sequence: CDR1 MRHNA, CDR2 SNTAGT. Trimming removed 4 bases at V and 9 bases at J, with 16 bases between. CDR3 length equals 14 residues. This chain's CDR3 is CASSVDEGETEQFF. In nucleotides, the CDR3 is TGTGCCAGCAGTGTGGACGAGGGAGAGACTGAGCAGTTCTTC.

This clone occurred once. The chain joins TRBV5-4 to TRBJ2-6, with D possibly matching TRBD1 (5 bases). Germline lookup yields CDR1 SGHNT and CDR2 YYREEE (reference sequence). The CDR3 sequence is 16 residues long. V dropped 0 bases and J dropped 1 base, with 8 bases sitting between them. The CDR3 DNA reads TGTGCCAGCAGCTTGGCAGGGTCGTCTGGGGCCAACGTCCTGACTTTC. Translation gives CASSLAGSSGANVLTF.

The J gene is TRBJ1-1, the V gene TRBV10-3, with a weak D call TRBD1 (5 bases). Trimming took 1 base from V and 1 from J, leaving 10 bases between them. Per germline, CDR1 ENHRY and CDR2 SYGVKD. This CDR3 contains 15 residues. This CDR3 is CAISEFSGGNTEAFF. DNA for the CDR3: TGTGCCATCAGTGAGTTCAGCGGGGGGAACACTGAAGCTTTCTTT.

Comments on this clone: Other DNA sequences in the same sample also yield this CDR3. This sequence joins TRBV9 and TRBJ2-7; no reliable D call. Trimming removed 0 bases from V and 4 bases from J, with 11 bases in between. The germline V gene encodes CDR1 SGDLS and CDR2 YYNGEE. The CDR3 consists of 14 residues. CDR3 coding DNA: TGTGCCAGCAGCGTAGTCCCTAGTTCTTACGAGCAGTACTTC. This codes for CASSVVPSSYEQYF.

V usage is TRBV10-3 and J usage is TRBJ1-1; D uncertain. CDR3 length: 17 amino acids. V gave up 0 bases and J gave up 0 bases, with 14 bases separating them. Germline lookup yields CDR1 ENHRY and CDR2 SYGVKD. CDR3 coding DNA: TGTGCCATCAGTGAGTCGCGGTGGTCCGAGATGAACACTGAAGCTTTCTTT. This encodes CAISESRWSEMNTEAFF.

The chain is built from TRBV2 and TRBJ2-2; 9 nucleotides agree with TRBD1. The germline V gene encodes CDR1 SNHLY and CDR2 FYNNEI. J gave up 6 bases and V 9 bases, and 8 bases lay outside the gene matches. CDR3 length: 14 amino acids. The CDR3 loop is CASKVQGAPGELFF. The CDR3 DNA follows: TGTGCCAGTAAGGTACAGGGGGCGCCCGGGGAGCTGTTTTTT.